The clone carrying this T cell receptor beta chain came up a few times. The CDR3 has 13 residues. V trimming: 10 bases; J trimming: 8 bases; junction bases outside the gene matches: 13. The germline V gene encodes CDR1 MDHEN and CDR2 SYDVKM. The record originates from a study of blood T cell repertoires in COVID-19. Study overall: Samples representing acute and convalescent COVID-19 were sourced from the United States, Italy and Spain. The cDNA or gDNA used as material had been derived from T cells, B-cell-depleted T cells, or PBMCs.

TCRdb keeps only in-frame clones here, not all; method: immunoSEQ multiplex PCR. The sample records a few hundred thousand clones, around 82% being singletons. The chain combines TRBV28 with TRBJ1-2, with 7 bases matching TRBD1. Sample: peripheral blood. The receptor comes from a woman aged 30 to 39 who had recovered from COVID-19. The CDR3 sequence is CATGTARNRGYTF. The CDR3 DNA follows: TGTGCCACCGGGACAGCTAGAAATCGGGGCTACACCTTC.